This T cell receptor beta chain was documented in a study of regulatory T cells in long-lasting Graves disease. Library construction for TCR beta used iRepertoire HTBI primers and Arm-PCR of CDR3 regions. TCRdb passed the multiplex PCR reads through MiXCR, listing each CDR3 protein once. Of 300,000 to 500,000 distinct CDR3 sequences in the sample, around 21% were seen once. V lost 4 bases to trimming and J lost 5 bases; unmatched junction nucleotides: 12. Per the germline V gene, CDR1 is SGHRS and CDR2 is YFSETQ. The CDR3 length is 16 residues. Time point described: persistent/refractory GD, antithyroid drugs over 5 years with positive TRAb. RNA from PBMCs was the source of the TCR library.

The V call is TRBV5-1, the J call TRBJ2-7; 10 bases are shared with TRBD2. This clonotype was obtained from a female donor with Graves disease. Source: peripheral blood mononuclear cells (PBMCs), taken when the disease was refractory, from a patient treated with antithyroid drugs. The CDR3 region has the DNA TGCGCCAGCAGCGGGTTGCTAGCGGGAGTGGGCGACGAGCAGTACTTC. Translation: CASSGLLAGVGDEQYF.